This TCR beta chain was identified during a study of T cell responses to AZD1222 COVID-19 vaccine. In regard to this clone: The target antigen is unknown.

The CDR3 spans 15 residues. Germline V gene data show CDR1 as SNHLY and CDR2 as FYNNEI. V gave up 10 bases and J gave up 0 bases, with 13 bases separating them. Sequenced by immunoSEQ multiplex PCR; TCRdb stores in-frame clones only, minus some. The repertoire holds 120,000 or so clones, with roughly 82% as singletons. Overall study results and limits: The donor cohort was predominantly white British with a female majority, and clonal diversity may have been underestimated.

This receptor was obtained from an adult who received the AZD1222 COVID-19 vaccine. The source material was peripheral blood, sampled 28 days after the second AZD1222 dose. The rearrangement links TRBV2 to TRBJ1-6; D is perhaps TRBD1 (6 bases). CDR3 loop: CATSGVSSYNSPLHF. Written as DNA, the CDR3 is TGTGCCACATCAGGGGTGAGCTCCTATAATTCACCCCTCCACTTT.